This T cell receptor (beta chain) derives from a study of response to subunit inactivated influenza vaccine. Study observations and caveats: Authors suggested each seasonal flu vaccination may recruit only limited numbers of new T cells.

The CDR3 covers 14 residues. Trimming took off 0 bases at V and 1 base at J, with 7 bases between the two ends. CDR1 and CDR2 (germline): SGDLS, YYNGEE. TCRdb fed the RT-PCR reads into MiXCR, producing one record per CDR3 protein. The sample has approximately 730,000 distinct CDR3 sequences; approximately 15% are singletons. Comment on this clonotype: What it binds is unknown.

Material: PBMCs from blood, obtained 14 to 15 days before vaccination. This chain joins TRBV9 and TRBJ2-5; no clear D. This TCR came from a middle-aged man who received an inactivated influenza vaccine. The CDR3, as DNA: TGTGCCAGCAGCGTAGGATACAGCCAAGAGACCCAGTACTTC. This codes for CASSVGYSQETQYF.